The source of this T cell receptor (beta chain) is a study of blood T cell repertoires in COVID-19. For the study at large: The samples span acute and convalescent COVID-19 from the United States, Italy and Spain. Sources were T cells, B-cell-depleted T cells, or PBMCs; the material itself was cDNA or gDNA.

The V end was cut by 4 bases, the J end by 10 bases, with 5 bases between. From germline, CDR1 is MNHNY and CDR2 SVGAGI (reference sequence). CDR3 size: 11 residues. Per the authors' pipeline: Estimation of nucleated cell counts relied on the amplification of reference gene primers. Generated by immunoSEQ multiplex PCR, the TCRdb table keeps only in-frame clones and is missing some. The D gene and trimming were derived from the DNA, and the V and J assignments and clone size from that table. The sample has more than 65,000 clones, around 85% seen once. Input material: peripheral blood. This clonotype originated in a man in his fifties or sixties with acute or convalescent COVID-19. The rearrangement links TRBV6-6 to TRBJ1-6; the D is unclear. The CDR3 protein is CASSSPSPLHF. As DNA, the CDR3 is TGTGCCAGCAGTTCTCCCTCACCCCTCCACTTT.